The T cell receptor (beta chain) described here comes from a study of sequential checkpoint blockade in melanoma. For the study at large: Randomization was 1:1 between first-line nivolumab→ipilimumab and ipilimumab→nivolumab. Maintenance nivolumab came after either treatment sequence.

As to treatment: randomized to nivolumab then ipilimumab (arm A) or the reverse (arm B). No patient had prior DNA-damaging chemotherapy. V lost 4 bases, J lost 4 bases, and 19 bases lay in between. This CDR3 spans 17 amino acids. Germline CDR1 SGHAT, CDR2 FQNNGV. The data were produced by immunoSEQ multiplex PCR, yet TCRdb's version contains in-frame clones alone and is incomplete. The sample holds about 5,500 clones; around three fifths are singletons and the top ten take 17%. The sample here was CD8+ T cells sorted from blood (inferred from file names), taken from a patient given nivolumab and ipilimumab in sequence. The clonotype originates from a human donor with melanoma. The chain joins TRBV11-2 to TRBJ2-2; possible D gene TRBD2, 5 bases. Here the CDR3 DNA reads TGTGCCAGCAGCTCCACCCCTCGGGATTGGAGCACCGGGGAGCTGTTTTTT. Translating gives CASSSTPRDWSTGELFF.